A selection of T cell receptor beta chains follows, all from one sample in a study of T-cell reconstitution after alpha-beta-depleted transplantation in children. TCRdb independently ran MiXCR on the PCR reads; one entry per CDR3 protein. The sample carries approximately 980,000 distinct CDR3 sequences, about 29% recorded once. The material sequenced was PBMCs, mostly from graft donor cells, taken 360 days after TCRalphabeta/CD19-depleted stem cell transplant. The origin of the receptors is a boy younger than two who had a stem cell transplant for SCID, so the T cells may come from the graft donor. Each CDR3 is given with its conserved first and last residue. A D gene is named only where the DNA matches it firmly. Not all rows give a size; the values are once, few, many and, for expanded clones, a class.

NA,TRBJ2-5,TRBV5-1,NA,CASSFSDSQETQYF,TGCGCCAGCAGCTTTTCTGACAGCCAAGAGACCCAGTACTTC
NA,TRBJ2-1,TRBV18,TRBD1,CASSPPVTGGSYNEQFF,TGTGCCAGCTCACCACCAGTCACAGGGGGCTCCTACAATGAGCAGTTCTTC
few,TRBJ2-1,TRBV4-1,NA,CASSQDLWLDLSNEQFF,TGCGCCAGCAGCCAAGACTTGTGGCTAGACTTAAGCAATGAGCAGTTCTTC
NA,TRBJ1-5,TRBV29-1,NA,CSVRGGSDQPQHF,TGCAGCGTTCGGGGGGGCAGCGATCAGCCCCAGCATTTT
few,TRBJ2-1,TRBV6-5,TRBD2,CASSYSMGGLKDEQFF,TGTGCCAGCAGTTACTCCATGGGGGGGTTAAAGGATGAGCAGTTCTTC
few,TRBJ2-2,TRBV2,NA,CASSGVGGEIITYAGELFF,TGTGCCAGCAGTGGTGTGGGGGGCGAGATAATTACATATGCCGGGGAGCTGTTTTTT
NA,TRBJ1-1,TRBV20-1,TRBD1,CSARPSRTGTTEAFF,TGCAGTGCTAGGCCCAGTCGGACAGGGACGACTGAAGCTTTCTTT
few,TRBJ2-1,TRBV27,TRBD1,CASSIDRGMYNEQFF,TGTGCCAGCAGTATAGACAGGGGGATGTACAATGAGCAGTTCTTC
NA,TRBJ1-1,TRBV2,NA,CASLSREAAEAFF,TGTGCCAGTCTCTCACGGGAGGCGGCTGAAGCTTTCTTT
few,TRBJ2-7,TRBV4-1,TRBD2,CASSQALAGGEQYF,TGCGCCAGCAGCCAAGCCCTAGCGGGGGGAGAGCAGTACTTC
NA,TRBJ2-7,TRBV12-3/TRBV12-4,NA,CASSLVGPGQESSYEQYF,TGTGCCAGCAGTTTAGTAGGCCCGGGACAAGAGAGCTCCTACGAGCAGTACTTC
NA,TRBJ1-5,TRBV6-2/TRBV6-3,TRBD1,CASSNRGGQPQHF,TGTGCCAGCAGTAACAGGGGGGGTCAGCCCCAGCATTTT
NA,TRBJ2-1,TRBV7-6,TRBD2,CASSAGTSGSVEQFF,TGTGCCAGCAGCGCCGGGACTAGCGGATCCGTTGAGCAGTTCTTC
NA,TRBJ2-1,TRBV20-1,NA,CSARDRNYFPYNEQFF,TGCAGTGCTAGAGATCGAAACTACTTCCCCTACAATGAGCAGTTCTTC
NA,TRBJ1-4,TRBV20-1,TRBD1,CSASRQGRPATNEKLFF,TGCAGTGCTAGCAGACAGGGAAGACCGGCAACTAATGAAAAACTGTTTTTT
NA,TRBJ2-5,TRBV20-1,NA,CSARDALGGTQYF,TGCAGTGCTAGAGATGCCCTAGGTGGGACCCAGTACTTC
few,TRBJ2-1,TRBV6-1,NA,CAGELARVGDYNEQFF,TGTGCCGGCGAGCTAGCGAGGGTAGGGGACTACAATGAGCAGTTCTTC
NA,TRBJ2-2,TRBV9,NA,CASSVERRGTGELFF,TGTGCCAGCAGCGTGGAGAGGCGAGGGACCGGGGAGCTGTTTTTT
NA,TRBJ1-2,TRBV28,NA,CASSTYGVPRDYGYTF,TGTGCCAGCAGTACTTACGGGGTCCCCCGAGACTATGGCTACACCTTC
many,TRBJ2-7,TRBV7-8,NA,CASTSDGTYEQYF,TGTGCCAGCACCTCCGACGGCACCTACGAGCAGTACTTC
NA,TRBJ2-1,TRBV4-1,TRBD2,CASSQNLAGVYNEQFF,TGCGCCAGCAGCCAGAACCTAGCGGGGGTGTACAATGAGCAGTTCTTC
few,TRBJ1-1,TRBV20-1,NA,CSAPVNTEAFF,TGCAGTGCTCCAGTGAACACTGAAGCTTTCTTT
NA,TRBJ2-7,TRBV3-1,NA,CASSQEYRIPYEQYF,TGTGCCAGCAGCCAAGAATACAGGATCCCCTACGAGCAGTACTTC
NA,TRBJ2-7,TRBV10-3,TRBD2,CAIGLAATYEQYF,TGTGCCATAGGACTAGCTGCTACCTACGAGCAGTACTTC